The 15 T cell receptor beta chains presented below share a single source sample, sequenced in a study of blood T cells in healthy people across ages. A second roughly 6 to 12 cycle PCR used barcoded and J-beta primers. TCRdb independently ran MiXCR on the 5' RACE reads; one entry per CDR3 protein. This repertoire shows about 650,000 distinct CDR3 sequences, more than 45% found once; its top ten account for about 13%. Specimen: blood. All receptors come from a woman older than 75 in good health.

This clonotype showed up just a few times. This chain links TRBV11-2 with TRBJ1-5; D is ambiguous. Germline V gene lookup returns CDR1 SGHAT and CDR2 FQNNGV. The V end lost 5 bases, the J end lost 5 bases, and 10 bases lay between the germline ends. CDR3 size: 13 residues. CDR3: CASSLGLDQPQHF. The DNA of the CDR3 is TGTGCCAGCAGCCTGGGGTTGGATCAGCCCCAGCATTTT.

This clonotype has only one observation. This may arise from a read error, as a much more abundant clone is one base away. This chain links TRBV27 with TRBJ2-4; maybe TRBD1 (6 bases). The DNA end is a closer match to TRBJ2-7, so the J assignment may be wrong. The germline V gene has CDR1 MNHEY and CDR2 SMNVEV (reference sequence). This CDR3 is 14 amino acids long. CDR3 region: CASGYRDTSYEQYF. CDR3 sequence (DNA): TGTGCCAGCGGATACCGGGACACCTCCTACGAGCAGTACTTC.

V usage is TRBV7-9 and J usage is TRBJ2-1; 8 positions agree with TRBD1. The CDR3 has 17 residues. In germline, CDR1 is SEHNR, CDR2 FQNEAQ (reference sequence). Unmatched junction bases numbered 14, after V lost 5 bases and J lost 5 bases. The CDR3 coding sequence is TGTGCCAGCAGCCCACCCCAGACAGGGGACGCAAACAATGAGCAGTTCTTC. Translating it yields CASSPPQTGDANNEQFF.

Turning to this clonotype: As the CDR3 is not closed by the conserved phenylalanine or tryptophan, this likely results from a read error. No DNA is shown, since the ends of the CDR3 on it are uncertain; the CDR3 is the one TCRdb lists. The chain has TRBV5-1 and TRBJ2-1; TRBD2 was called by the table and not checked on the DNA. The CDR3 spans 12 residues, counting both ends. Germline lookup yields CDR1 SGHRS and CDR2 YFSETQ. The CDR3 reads CASSLEAGGWFV.

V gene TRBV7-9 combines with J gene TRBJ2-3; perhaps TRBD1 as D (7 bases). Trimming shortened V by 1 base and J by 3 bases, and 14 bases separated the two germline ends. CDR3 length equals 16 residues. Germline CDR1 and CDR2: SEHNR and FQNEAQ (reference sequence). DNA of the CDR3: TGTGCCAGCAGCTTAGGGAGGACAGGAGGGACAGATACGCAGTATTTT. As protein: CASSLGRTGGTDTQYF.

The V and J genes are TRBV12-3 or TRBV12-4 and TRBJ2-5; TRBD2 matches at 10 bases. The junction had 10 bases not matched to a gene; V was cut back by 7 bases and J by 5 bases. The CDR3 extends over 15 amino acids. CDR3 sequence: CASTVSGRMEETQYF. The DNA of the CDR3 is TGTGCCAGCACGGTTAGCGGGAGGATGGAGGAGACCCAGTACTTC.

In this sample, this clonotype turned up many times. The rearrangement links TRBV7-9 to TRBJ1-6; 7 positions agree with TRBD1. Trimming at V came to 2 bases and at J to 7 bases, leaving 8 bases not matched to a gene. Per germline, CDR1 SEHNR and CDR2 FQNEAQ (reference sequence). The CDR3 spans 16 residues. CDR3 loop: CASSLPGQRVNSPLHF. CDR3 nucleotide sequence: TGTGCCAGCAGCTTACCGGGACAGCGGGTCAATTCACCCCTCCACTTT.

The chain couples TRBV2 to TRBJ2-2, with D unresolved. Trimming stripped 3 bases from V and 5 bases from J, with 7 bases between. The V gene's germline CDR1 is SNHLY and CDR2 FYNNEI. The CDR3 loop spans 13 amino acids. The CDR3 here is CASSDTRTGELFF. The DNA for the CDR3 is TGTGCCAGCAGTGACACGAGAACCGGGGAGCTGTTTTTT.

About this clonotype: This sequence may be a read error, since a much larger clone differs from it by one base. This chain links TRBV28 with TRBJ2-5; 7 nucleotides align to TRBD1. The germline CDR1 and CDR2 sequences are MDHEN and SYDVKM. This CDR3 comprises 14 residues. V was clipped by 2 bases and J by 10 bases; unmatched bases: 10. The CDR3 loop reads CASSLRGQIKYQYF. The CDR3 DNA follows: TGTGCCAGCAGTTTACGGGGACAGATTAAATACCAGTACTTC.

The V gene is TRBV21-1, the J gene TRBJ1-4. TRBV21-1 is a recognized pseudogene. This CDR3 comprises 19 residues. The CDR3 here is CASSKALEGQGGSNEKLFF. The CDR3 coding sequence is TGTGCCAGCAGCAAAGCGCTTGAGGGCCAAGGCGGTTCAAATGAAAAACTGTTTTTT.

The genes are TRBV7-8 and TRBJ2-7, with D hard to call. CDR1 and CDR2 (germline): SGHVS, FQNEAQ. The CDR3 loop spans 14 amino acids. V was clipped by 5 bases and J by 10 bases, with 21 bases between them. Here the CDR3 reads CASSPDPNQEAQYF. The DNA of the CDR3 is TGTGCCAGCAGCCCGGACCCGAACCAAGAGGCCCAGTACTTC.

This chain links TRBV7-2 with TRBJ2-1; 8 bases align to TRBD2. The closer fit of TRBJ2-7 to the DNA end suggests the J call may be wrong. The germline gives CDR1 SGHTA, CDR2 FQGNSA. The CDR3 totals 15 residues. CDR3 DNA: TGTGCCAGCAGCTTAACCCGAACTGCGGGGGGCGAGCAGTACTTC. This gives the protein CASSLTRTAGGEQYF.

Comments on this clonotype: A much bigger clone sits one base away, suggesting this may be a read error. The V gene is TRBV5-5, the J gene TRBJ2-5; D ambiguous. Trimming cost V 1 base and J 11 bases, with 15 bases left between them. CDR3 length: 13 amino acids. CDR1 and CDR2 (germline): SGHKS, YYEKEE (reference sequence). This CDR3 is CASSLNWFNEQYF. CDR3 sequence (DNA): TGTGCCAGCAGCTTGAACTGGTTCAATGAGCAGTACTTC.

DNA for the CDR3: TGTGCCATCAGCCCCTCCGGTGGACAGGGCATGCAGCAGTACTTC. This codes for CAISPSGGQGMQQYF. The chain employs TRBV10-3 and TRBJ2-5; 8 nucleotides align to TRBD1. This CDR3 region has 15 residues. The V gene end was trimmed by 6 bases and the J gene end by 11 bases; junction bases not matched to a gene: 17. Germline V gene lookup returns CDR1 ENHRY and CDR2 SYGVKD.

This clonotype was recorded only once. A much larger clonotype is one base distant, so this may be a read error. CDR3 residues: CATSASDRGQLCEQYF. In DNA form, the CDR3 reads TGTGCCACCAGTGCCTCGGACAGGGGGCAACTATGCGAGCAGTACTTC. This rearrangement joins TRBV24-1 to TRBJ2-1; 11 bases are shared with TRBD1. The J call could be wrong; TRBJ2-7 is a better fit for the DNA end. The germline CDR1 and CDR2 sequences are KGHDR and SFDVKD. This CDR3 has 16 residues.